These T cell receptor beta chains were read from a single sample in a study of T cell responses to AZD1222 COVID-19 vaccine. Measured with immunoSEQ multiplex PCR; TCRdb has only the in-frame clones, and not every one. Seen here are 100,000 to 120,000 clones, approximately 90% observed once, and the top ten hold 5.5% to 7.5%. This sample comprised peripheral blood, obtained 28 days after the second AZD1222 dose. The receptor source for this set is an adult who received the AZD1222 COVID-19 vaccine. Both conserved end residues are part of each CDR3. The D gene is left open where the match is weak. Rows may omit the clone size; those that give it use once, few, many or a size class.

v_call: TRBV28; clone_size: .; d_call: .; j_call: TRBJ1-5; cdr3_aa: CASSRKIYGGSRQPQHF; cdr3_nt: TGTGCCAGCAGTCGGAAAATTTATGGGGGGAGTCGACAGCCCCAGCATTTT
v_call: TRBV28; clone_size: .; d_call: .; j_call: TRBJ2-1; cdr3_aa: CASRGWAGGSNEQFF; cdr3_nt: TGTGCCAGCAGGGGATGGGCAGGAGGAAGCAATGAGCAGTTCTTC
v_call: TRBV7-9; clone_size: .; d_call: .; j_call: TRBJ2-1; cdr3_aa: CASSFMDGSYNEQFF; cdr3_nt: TGTGCCAGCAGCTTTATGGACGGATCCTACAATGAGCAGTTCTTC
v_call: TRBV7-3; clone_size: .; d_call: TRBD2; j_call: TRBJ2-2; cdr3_aa: CASSLRPTSGGNTGELFF; cdr3_nt: TGTGCCAGCAGCTTAAGGCCGACTAGCGGGGGGAACACCGGGGAGCTGTTTTTT
v_call: TRBV12-3/TRBV12-4; clone_size: .; d_call: .; j_call: TRBJ1-2; cdr3_aa: CASSRGGAYGYTF; cdr3_nt: TGTGCCAGCAGCCGAGGGGGAGCCTATGGCTACACCTTC
v_call: TRBV12-5; clone_size: .; d_call: TRBD1; j_call: TRBJ1-4; cdr3_aa: CASGLDDVGDRVWWEKLFF; cdr3_nt: TGTGCTAGTGGTTTGGACGATGTAGGGGACAGGGTTTGGTGGGAAAAACTGTTTTTT
v_call: TRBV14; clone_size: .; d_call: .; j_call: TRBJ1-1; cdr3_aa: CASSQVLGAVTEAFF; cdr3_nt: TGTGCCAGCAGCCAAGTTTTGGGGGCAGTCACTGAAGCTTTCTTT
v_call: TRBV7-9; clone_size: .; d_call: .; j_call: TRBJ1-2; cdr3_aa: CASSLEGSGGYGYTF; cdr3_nt: TGTGCCAGCAGCTTAGAAGGCAGCGGGGGGTATGGCTACACCTTC
v_call: TRBV18; clone_size: .; d_call: .; j_call: TRBJ2-3; cdr3_aa: CASSPMVDSTDTQYF; cdr3_nt: TGTGCCAGCTCACCGATGGTAGACTCCACAGATACGCAGTATTTT
v_call: TRBV7-2; clone_size: .; d_call: .; j_call: TRBJ1-2; cdr3_aa: CASSSNPVTYGYTF; cdr3_nt: TGTGCCAGCAGCTCCAACCCGGTTACCTATGGCTACACCTTC
v_call: TRBV27; clone_size: .; d_call: .; j_call: TRBJ1-6; cdr3_aa: CASMVLGTHSPLHF; cdr3_nt: TGTGCCAGCATGGTGCTGGGAACCCATTCACCCCTCCACTTT
v_call: TRBV5-4; clone_size: .; d_call: .; j_call: TRBJ2-3; cdr3_aa: CASSSRGGRTDTQYF; cdr3_nt: TGTGCCAGCAGCTCGCGTGGGGGGCGCACAGATACGCAGTATTTT
v_call: TRBV4-2; clone_size: few; d_call: TRBD2; j_call: TRBJ2-5; cdr3_aa: CASSQEVRGTGETQYF; cdr3_nt: TGTGCCAGCAGCCAAGAAGTGCGGGGGACGGGGGAGACCCAGTACTTC
v_call: TRBV4-3; clone_size: .; d_call: .; j_call: TRBJ2-7; cdr3_aa: CASSQGTGLEQYF; cdr3_nt: TGCGCCAGCAGCCAGGGGACCGGATTAGAGCAGTACTTC
v_call: TRBV9; clone_size: .; d_call: TRBD1; j_call: TRBJ2-7; cdr3_aa: CASSPQDRAAPYEQYF; cdr3_nt: TGTGCCAGCAGCCCCCAGGACAGGGCCGCCCCTTACGAGCAGTACTTC
v_call: TRBV11-2; clone_size: .; d_call: .; j_call: TRBJ2-4; cdr3_aa: CASSLDMGLPLPKNIQYF; cdr3_nt: TGTGCCAGCAGCTTAGATATGGGACTCCCTTTACCCAAAAACATTCAGTACTTC
v_call: TRBV10-3; clone_size: .; d_call: TRBD1; j_call: TRBJ1-2; cdr3_aa: CAISEPLSRQGTYGYTF; cdr3_nt: TGTGCCATCAGTGAGCCCCTGTCGAGACAGGGCACTTATGGCTACACCTTC
v_call: TRBV4-2; clone_size: .; d_call: .; j_call: TRBJ1-3; cdr3_aa: CASSPEGQGNTIYF; cdr3_nt: TGTGCCAGCAGCCCTGAGGGGCAGGGAAACACCATATATTTT
v_call: TRBV7-2; clone_size: .; d_call: TRBD1; j_call: TRBJ1-1; cdr3_aa: CASRYQGAVTEAFF; cdr3_nt: TGTGCCAGCAGGTACCAGGGGGCGGTCACTGAAGCTTTCTTT
v_call: TRBV5-1; clone_size: .; d_call: .; j_call: TRBJ2-5; cdr3_aa: CASSLVGVTGETQYF; cdr3_nt: TGCGCCAGCAGCTTGGTTGGTGTAACGGGCGAGACCCAGTACTTC
v_call: TRBV12-3/TRBV12-4; clone_size: .; d_call: .; j_call: TRBJ1-1; cdr3_aa: CASSLGHSEAFF; cdr3_nt: TGTGCCAGCAGTTTGGGGCACTCCGAAGCTTTCTTT
v_call: TRBV10-1; clone_size: .; d_call: TRBD1; j_call: TRBJ1-1; cdr3_aa: CASSEFVDRGVKTEAFF; cdr3_nt: TGCGCCAGCAGTGAGTTCGTGGACAGGGGTGTTAAGACTGAAGCTTTCTTT
v_call: TRBV19; clone_size: few; d_call: .; j_call: TRBJ1-2; cdr3_aa: CASSRDRLNYGYTF; cdr3_nt: TGTGCCAGTAGCCGGGACCGACTAAACTATGGCTACACCTTC
v_call: TRBV6-5; clone_size: .; d_call: TRBD1; j_call: TRBJ1-1; cdr3_aa: CASKAVQGADTEAFF; cdr3_nt: TGTGCCAGTAAAGCTGTACAGGGGGCTGACACTGAAGCTTTCTTT
v_call: TRBV5-1; clone_size: .; d_call: .; j_call: TRBJ2-5; cdr3_aa: CASTQGETQYF; cdr3_nt: TGCGCCAGCACTCAGGGAGAGACCCAGTACTTC
v_call: TRBV3-1/TRBV3-2; clone_size: .; d_call: .; j_call: TRBJ2-3; cdr3_aa: CASSQAGDGSDTQYF; cdr3_nt: TGTGCCAGCAGCCAAGCCGGGGATGGTTCAGATACGCAGTATTTT
v_call: TRBV29-1; clone_size: .; d_call: TRBD1; j_call: TRBJ1-2; cdr3_aa: CSDSGQGDGYTF; cdr3_nt: TGCAGCGACTCGGGACAGGGTGATGGCTACACCTTC
v_call: TRBV28; clone_size: .; d_call: .; j_call: TRBJ1-5; cdr3_aa: CASSRRQPQHF; cdr3_nt: TGTGCCAGCAGCCGACGTCAGCCCCAGCATTTT
v_call: TRBV11-2; clone_size: .; d_call: .; j_call: TRBJ2-5; cdr3_aa: CASSPEVAAQETQYF; cdr3_nt: TGTGCCAGCAGCCCTGAGGTGGCAGCCCAAGAGACCCAGTACTTC
v_call: TRBV4-3; clone_size: .; d_call: TRBD1; j_call: TRBJ1-2; cdr3_aa: CASSQAPDRGNYGYTF; cdr3_nt: TGCGCCAGCAGCCAAGCACCCGACAGGGGGAACTATGGCTACACCTTC
v_call: TRBV10-1; clone_size: .; d_call: .; j_call: TRBJ2-2; cdr3_aa: CASSGTERAGELFF; cdr3_nt: TGCGCCAGCAGTGGGACAGAAAGAGCCGGGGAGCTGTTTTTT
v_call: TRBV7-2; clone_size: .; d_call: .; j_call: TRBJ2-6; cdr3_aa: CASSLDRLGTGANVLTF; cdr3_nt: TGTGCCAGCAGCTTAGACAGGTTGGGGACTGGGGCCAACGTCCTGACTTTC
v_call: TRBV10-3; clone_size: .; d_call: TRBD1; j_call: TRBJ2-5; cdr3_aa: CAIKAGQGKETQYF; cdr3_nt: TGTGCCATCAAGGCGGGACAGGGGAAAGAGACCCAGTACTTC
v_call: TRBV4-2; clone_size: .; d_call: .; j_call: TRBJ1-6; cdr3_aa: CASSQGIRNNSPLHF; cdr3_nt: TGTGCCAGCAGCCAAGGCATCAGGAATAATTCACCCCTCCACTTT
v_call: TRBV3-1/TRBV3-2; clone_size: .; d_call: .; j_call: TRBJ2-7; cdr3_aa: CASSPGRISVDEQYF; cdr3_nt: TGTGCCAGCAGCCCTGGACGGATCAGTGTCGACGAGCAGTACTTC
v_call: TRBV5-8; clone_size: .; d_call: .; j_call: TRBJ2-2; cdr3_aa: CASFGGGLGDTGELFF; cdr3_nt: TGTGCCAGCTTCGGCGGGGGCTTGGGGGACACCGGGGAGCTGTTTTTT
v_call: TRBV10-3; clone_size: .; d_call: .; j_call: TRBJ2-3; cdr3_aa: CAISPGGSSTDTQYF; cdr3_nt: TGTGCCATCAGCCCTGGCGGTTCTAGCACAGATACGCAGTATTTT
v_call: TRBV27; clone_size: .; d_call: .; j_call: TRBJ1-1; cdr3_aa: CASSLEWPGPEAFF; cdr3_nt: TGTGCCAGCAGTTTAGAATGGCCCGGCCCTGAAGCTTTCTTT
v_call: TRBV5-1; clone_size: .; d_call: TRBD1; j_call: TRBJ2-7; cdr3_aa: CASSLAQGSYEQYF; cdr3_nt: TGCGCCAGCAGCTTGGCACAGGGGTCCTACGAGCAGTACTTC
v_call: TRBV2; clone_size: .; d_call: .; j_call: TRBJ1-6; cdr3_aa: CASSDILSSYNSPLHF; cdr3_nt: TGTGCCAGCAGTGATATCCTGAGCTCCTATAATTCACCCCTCCACTTT
v_call: TRBV7-2; clone_size: .; d_call: TRBD1; j_call: TRBJ2-3; cdr3_aa: CASSFPASGSDRDTQYF; cdr3_nt: TGTGCCAGCAGCTTCCCAGCGTCGGGGTCGGACAGGGATACGCAGTATTTT
v_call: TRBV7-8; clone_size: .; d_call: TRBD1; j_call: TRBJ1-1; cdr3_aa: CASSKLTGGGTEAFF; cdr3_nt: TGTGCCAGCAGCAAACTGACAGGGGGCGGGACTGAAGCTTTCTTT
v_call: TRBV5-4; clone_size: few; d_call: TRBD1; j_call: TRBJ2-1; cdr3_aa: CASSSGQPYNEQFF; cdr3_nt: TGTGCCAGCAGCTCGGGACAGCCCTACAATGAGCAGTTCTTC